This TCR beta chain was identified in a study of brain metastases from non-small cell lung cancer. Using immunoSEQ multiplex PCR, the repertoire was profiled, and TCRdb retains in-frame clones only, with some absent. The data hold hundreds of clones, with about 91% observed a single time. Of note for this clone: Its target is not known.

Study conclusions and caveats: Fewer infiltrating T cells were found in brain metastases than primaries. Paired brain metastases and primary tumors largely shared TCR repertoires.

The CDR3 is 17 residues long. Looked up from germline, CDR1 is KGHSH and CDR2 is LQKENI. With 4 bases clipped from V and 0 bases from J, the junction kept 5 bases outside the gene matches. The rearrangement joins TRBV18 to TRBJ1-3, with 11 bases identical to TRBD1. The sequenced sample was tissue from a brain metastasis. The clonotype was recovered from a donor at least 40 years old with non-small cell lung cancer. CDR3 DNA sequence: TGTGCCAGCTCACGTGGACAGGGGGCTTCCTCTGGAAACACCATATATTTT. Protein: CASSRGQGASSGNTIYF.